Following are 9 T cell receptor beta chains from one sample sequenced in a study of cytomegalovirus exposure and HLA in healthy donors. TCRdb's copy holds only in-frame clones and misses some; the assay was immunoSEQ multiplex PCR. The sample lists 75,000 to 95,000 clones; about 96% were seen once. The source material was PBMCs. Receptors were obtained from a man between 18 and 35 years old in good health and CMV-seronegative.

This chain connects TRBV7-6 to TRBJ1-5, with D perhaps matching TRBD1 (5 bases). CDR1 SGHVS and CDR2 FNYEAQ come from the germline V gene. The CDR3 length is 15 residues. V lost 3 bases, J lost 4 bases, and 13 bases lay in between. CDR3 nucleotides: TGTGCCAGCAGCTTGGGGGGAGTCGGTAATCAGCCCCAGCATTTT. It yields the protein CASSLGGVGNQPQHF.

This clone has just one count. The chain is built from TRBV10-1 and TRBJ1-1; D not resolved. Germline V gene lookup returns CDR1 WNHNN and CDR2 SYGVQD (reference sequence). This CDR3 contains 14 residues. The ends were cut back, 2 bases at V and 3 bases at J, with 10 bases in the middle. Written as DNA, the CDR3 is TGCGCCAGCAGTGAGACCCAGGTGGACACTGAAGCTTTCTTT. Translated, it gives CASSETQVDTEAFF.

The J gene is TRBJ2-1, the V gene TRBV7-6; 9 nucleotides agree with TRBD1. This CDR3 is 15 amino acids long. Germline V CDR1 and CDR2: SGHVS, FNYEAQ. Trimming cost V 1 base and J 7 bases; bases outside gene matches: 5. The CDR3 loop reads CASSLGGQGRNEQFF. The CDR3 coding sequence is TGTGCCAGCAGCTTAGGAGGACAGGGGAGGAATGAGCAGTTCTTC.

As DNA, the CDR3 is TGCAGCGTTGCGGTGAACACTGAAGCTTTCTTT. Its translation is CSVAVNTEAFF. The chain is built from TRBV29-1 and TRBJ1-1; D is unclear. Germline-derived CDR1 and CDR2 are SQVTM and ANQGSEA. Trimming removed 4 bases from V and 0 bases from J, with 3 bases in between. There are 11 residues in the CDR3. Based on the CDR3 plus reference TRBV29-1 and TRBJ1-1, the full variable domain is SAVISQKPSRDICQRGTSLTIQCQVDSQVTMMFWYRQQPGQSLTLIATANQGSEATYESGFVIDKFPISRPNLTFSTLTVSNMSPEDSSIYLCSVAVNTEAFFGQGTRLTVV.

CDR3: CAWSVYGSVSYEQYF. The CDR3, as DNA: TGTGCCTGGAGTGTGTACGGGAGTGTGTCCTACGAGCAGTACTTC. The chain recombines TRBV30 with TRBJ2-7, with a possible D match to TRBD2 (6 bases). The V and J ends lost 0 bases and 1 base respectively, with 13 bases between them. Germline CDR1 reads GTSNPN; CDR2 reads SVGIG (reference sequence). This CDR3 spans 15 amino acids. Complete variable domain (other parts from reference TRBV30 and TRBJ2-7): SQTIHQWPATLVQPVGSPLSLECTVEGTSNPNLYWYRQAAGRGLQLLFYSVGIGQISSEVPQNLSASRPQDRQFILSSKKLLLSDSGFYLCAWSVYGSVSYEQYFGPGTRLTVT.

This sequence joins TRBV30 and TRBJ1-1; a possible D gene is TRBD1 (5 bases). This CDR3 is built from 12 residues. Per germline, CDR1 GTSNPN and CDR2 SVGIG (reference sequence). Trimming removed 3 bases from V and 1 base from J, with 6 bases in between. The CDR3 DNA reads TGTGCCTGGAGAGACAGGAACACTGAAGCTTTCTTT. Residues: CAWRDRNTEAFF. The full variable domain, its missing parts supplied by reference TRBV30 and TRBJ1-1, is SQTIHQWPATLVQPVGSPLSLECTVEGTSNPNLYWYRQAAGRGLQLLFYSVGIGQISSEVPQNLSASRPQDRQFILSSKKLLLSDSGFYLCAWRDRNTEAFFGQGTRLTVV.

V and J are TRBV2 and TRBJ2-2, with 7 bases matching TRBD2. This CDR3 contains 14 residues. Germline CDR1 and CDR2: SNHLY and FYNNEI. The V segment lost 9 bases and the J segment 1 base; nucleotides outside the gene matches: 5. The CDR3: CARGGEKNTGELFF. The DNA of the CDR3 is TGTGCCAGGGGGGGGGAGAAGAACACCGGGGAGCTGTTTTTT.

The rearrangement uses TRBV5-6 and TRBJ2-1, with 9 bases aligning to TRBD2. V lost 4 bases, J lost 8 bases, and 13 bases stayed unmatched. CDR1 and CDR2 (germline): SGHDT, YYEEEE. There are 16 residues in the CDR3. This chain's CDR3 is CASSHSAGGGGYEQFF. CDR3 DNA sequence: TGTGCCAGCAGCCATTCAGCGGGAGGCGGGGGGTATGAGCAGTTCTTC.

The chain carries TRBV5-4 and TRBJ2-3; the match to TRBD2 covers 7 bases. Looked up from germline, CDR1 is SGHNT and CDR2 is YYREEE (reference sequence). The V and J ends lost 5 bases and 6 bases, in that order; junction bases with no gene match: 9. The CDR3 runs 14 residues. This CDR3 is CASRGGRAGDTQYF. The CDR3 nucleotides read TGTGCCAGCAGGGGGGGGAGGGCCGGTGATACGCAGTATTTT.